A single TCR beta chain is shown here with its context. These data come from a study of blood T cell repertoires in COVID-19. Study-wide background: Sample material is recorded as cDNA or gDNA derived from T cells, B-cell-depleted T cells, or PBMCs.

Cohorts were based on clinical histories the participants reported. The authors' processing: Amplification from reference gene primers served as the basis for estimated nucleated cell counts. The data were produced by immunoSEQ multiplex PCR, yet TCRdb's version contains in-frame clones alone and is incomplete. Clone size and V and J calls were adopted from that table, with D and trimming inferred from the DNA. The data show a few hundred thousand clones, with over 75% seen just once and about 5% held by the top ten. The CDR3 has 16 residues. The germline V gene encodes CDR1 LGHDT and CDR2 YNNKEL (reference sequence). The V gene end was trimmed by 7 bases and the J gene end by 4 bases; junction bases not matched to a gene: 9.

The sequence was collected from a man aged 25 to 40 who had recovered from COVID-19. This rearrangement joins TRBV3-1 (or the pseudogene TRBV3-2) to TRBJ2-1, with TRBD2 matching 11 bases. The sequenced material came from PBMCs or T cells enriched from blood (not recorded which). The CDR3 here is CASILSGTSGYNEQFF. CDR3 nucleotide sequence: TGTGCCAGCATTCTCTCCGGGACTAGCGGTTACAATGAGCAGTTCTTC.